The sample holds many counts of the clone carrying this T cell receptor beta chain. The antigen is undetermined. Arm-PCR with iRepertoire HTBI primers amplified the CDR3 regions for these TCR beta libraries. As handled by the study authors: Across the samples, identification revealed 55 to 80 TRBV and around 13 TRBJ segments. TCRdb re-called the multiplex PCR reads through MiXCR, storing one row per CDR3 protein. The V and J calls and clone size are TCRdb's, not the authors'. The table has approximately 500,000 distinct CDR3 sequences, roughly 21% seen once. Noted time point: persistent/refractory GD, antithyroid drugs over 5 years with positive TRAb. The TCR library used RNA extracted from PBMCs. This specimen comes from a study of regulatory T cells in long-lasting Graves disease. Study findings and constraints: The TCR repertoire of persistent Graves' patients was less diverse than that of newly diagnosed ones.

The sample was peripheral blood mononuclear cells (PBMCs), taken when the disease was refractory, from a patient treated with antithyroid drugs. The receptor was derived from a female donor with Graves disease.

For the CDR3, the DNA is TGTGCCAGCTCCGGGACAGCTCTCTATGGCTACACCTTC. Protein: CASSGTALYGYTF. The chain employs TRBV28 and TRBJ1-2; TRBD1 agrees at 7 bases. The CDR3 length is 13 residues. V was clipped by 8 bases and J by 4 bases; unmatched bases: 7. The germline V gene has CDR1 MDHEN and CDR2 SYDVKM.